This T cell receptor beta chain was sequenced in a study of shared clonotypes between healthy human individuals. Study details: CD4 naive cells filled three plates per donor, CD4 memory three, CD8 naive two and CD8 memory one. Study-wide results and caveats: Clonotypes shared by all four sorted-subset donors had higher generation probabilities than non-shared clonotypes.

A word on this clone: Its target is not known.

Profiling relied on immunoSEQ multiplex PCR, and the TCRdb table lists in-frame clones only, not all of them. The table records millions of clones, 85% to 95% of them present only once. CDR1 MNHNS and CDR2 SASEGT come from the germline V gene. The ends were cut back, 4 bases at V and 13 bases at J, with 10 bases in the middle. CDR3 length: 11 residues. This TCR was sampled from a man aged 18 to 30 in good health. V is TRBV6-1 and J is TRBJ1-4; no clear D. Material: naive CD4+ T cells sorted from blood. Stated subset: CD45RA+ positively selected. The CDR3 DNA reads as TGTGCCAGCAGTGCAGGAATAACACTGTTTTTT. Translated: CASSAGITLFF.